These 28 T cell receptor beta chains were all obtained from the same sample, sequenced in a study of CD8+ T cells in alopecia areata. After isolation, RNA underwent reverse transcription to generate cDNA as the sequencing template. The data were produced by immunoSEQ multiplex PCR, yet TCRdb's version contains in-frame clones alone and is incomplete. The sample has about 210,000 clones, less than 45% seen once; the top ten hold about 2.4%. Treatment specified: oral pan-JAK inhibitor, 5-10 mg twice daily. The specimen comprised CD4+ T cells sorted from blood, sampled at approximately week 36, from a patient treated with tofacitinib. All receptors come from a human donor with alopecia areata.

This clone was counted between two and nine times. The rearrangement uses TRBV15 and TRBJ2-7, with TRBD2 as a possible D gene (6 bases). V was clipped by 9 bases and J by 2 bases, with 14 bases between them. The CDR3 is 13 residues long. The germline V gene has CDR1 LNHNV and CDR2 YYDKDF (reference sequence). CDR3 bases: TGTGCCACGCGGCGCGGGACCACCTACGAGCAGTACTTC. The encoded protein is CATRRGTTYEQYF.

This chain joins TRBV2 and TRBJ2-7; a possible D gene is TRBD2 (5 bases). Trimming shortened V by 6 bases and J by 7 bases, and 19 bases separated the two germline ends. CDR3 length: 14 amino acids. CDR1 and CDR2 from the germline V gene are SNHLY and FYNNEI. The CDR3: CASSLYPSPGEQYF. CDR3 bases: TGTGCCAGCAGCCTCTACCCTTCTCCGGGGGAGCAGTACTTC.

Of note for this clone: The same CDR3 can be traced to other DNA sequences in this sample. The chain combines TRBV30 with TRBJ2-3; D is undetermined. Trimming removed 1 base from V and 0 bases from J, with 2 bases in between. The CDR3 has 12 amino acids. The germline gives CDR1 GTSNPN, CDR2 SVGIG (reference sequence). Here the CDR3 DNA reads TGTGCCTGGAGTGGCAGCACAGATACGCAGTATTTT. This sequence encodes CAWSGSTDTQYF.

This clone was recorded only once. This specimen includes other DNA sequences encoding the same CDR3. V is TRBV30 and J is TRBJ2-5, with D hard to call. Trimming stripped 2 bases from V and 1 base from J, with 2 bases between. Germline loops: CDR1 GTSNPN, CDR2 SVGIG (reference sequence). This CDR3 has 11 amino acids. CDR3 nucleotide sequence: TGTGCCTGGAGTACCCAAGAGACCCAGTACTTC. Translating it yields CAWSTQETQYF.

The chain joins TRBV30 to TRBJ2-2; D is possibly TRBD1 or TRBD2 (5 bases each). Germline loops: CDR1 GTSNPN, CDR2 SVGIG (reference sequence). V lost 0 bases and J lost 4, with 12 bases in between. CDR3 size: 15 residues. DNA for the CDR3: TGTGCCTGGAGTGTACGAGGGGCCGGCACCGGGGAGCTGTTTTTT. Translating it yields CAWSVRGAGTGELFF.

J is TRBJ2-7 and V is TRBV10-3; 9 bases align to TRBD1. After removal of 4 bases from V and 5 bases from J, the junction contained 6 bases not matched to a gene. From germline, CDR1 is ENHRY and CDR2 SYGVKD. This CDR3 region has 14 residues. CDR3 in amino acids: CAISARQGDHEQYF. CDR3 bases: TGTGCCATCAGTGCCCGACAGGGGGATCACGAGCAGTACTTC.

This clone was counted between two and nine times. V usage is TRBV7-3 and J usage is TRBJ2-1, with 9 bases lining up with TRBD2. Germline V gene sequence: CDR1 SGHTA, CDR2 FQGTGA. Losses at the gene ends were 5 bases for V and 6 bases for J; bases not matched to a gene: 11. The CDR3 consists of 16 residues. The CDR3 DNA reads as TGTGCCAGCAGCACCTTAATAGCGGGGGATGTCAATGAGCAGTTCTTC. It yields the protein CASSTLIAGDVNEQFF.

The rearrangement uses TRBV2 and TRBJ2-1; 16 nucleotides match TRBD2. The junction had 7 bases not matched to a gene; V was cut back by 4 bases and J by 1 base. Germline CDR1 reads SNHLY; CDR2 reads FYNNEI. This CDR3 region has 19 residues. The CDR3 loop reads CASSGPGLAGGLSYNEQFF. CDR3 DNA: TGTGCCAGCAGTGGGCCGGGACTAGCGGGAGGGTTGTCCTACAATGAGCAGTTCTTC.

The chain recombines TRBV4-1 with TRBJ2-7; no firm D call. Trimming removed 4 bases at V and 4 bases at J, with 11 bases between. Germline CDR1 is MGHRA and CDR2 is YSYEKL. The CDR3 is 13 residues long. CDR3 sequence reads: CASSRSIQYEQYF. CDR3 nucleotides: TGCGCCAGCAGCCGCTCGATTCAATACGAGCAGTACTTC.

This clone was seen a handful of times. The DNA for the CDR3 is TGTGCCAGCAGGGCAAAGACCCAGTACTTC. Translated: CASRAKTQYF. The chain has TRBV2 and TRBJ2-5; D remains ambiguous. The CDR3 totals 10 residues. V was trimmed by 6 bases and J by 6 bases, leaving 5 bases between them. CDR1 SNHLY and CDR2 FYNNEI come from the germline V gene.

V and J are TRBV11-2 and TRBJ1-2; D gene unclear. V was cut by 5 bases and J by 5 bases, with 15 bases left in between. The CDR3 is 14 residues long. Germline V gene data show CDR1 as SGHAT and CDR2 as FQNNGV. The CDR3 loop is CASSQRPRDYGYTF. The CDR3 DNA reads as TGTGCCAGCAGCCAACGCCCTCGGGATTATGGCTACACCTTC.

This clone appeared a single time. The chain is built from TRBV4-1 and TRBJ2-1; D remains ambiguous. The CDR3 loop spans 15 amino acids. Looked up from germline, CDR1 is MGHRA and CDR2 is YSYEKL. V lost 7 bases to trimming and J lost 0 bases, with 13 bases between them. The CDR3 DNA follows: TGCGCCAGCACTATCGGATACGGCTCCTACAATGAGCAGTTCTTC. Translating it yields CASTIGYGSYNEQFF.

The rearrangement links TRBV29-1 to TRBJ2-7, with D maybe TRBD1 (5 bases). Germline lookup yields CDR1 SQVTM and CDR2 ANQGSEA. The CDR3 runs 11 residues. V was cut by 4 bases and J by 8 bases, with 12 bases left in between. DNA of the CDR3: TGCAGCGTTGGGGAAGGGGCAAAGCAGTACTTC. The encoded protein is CSVGEGAKQYF.

CDR3 nucleotide sequence: TGTGCCAGCGGGATTTTTGCCTACGAGCAGTACTTC. Translation: CASGIFAYEQYF. The chain links TRBV2 to TRBJ2-7, with D unresolved. CDR1 and CDR2 from the germline V gene are SNHLY and FYNNEI. The CDR3 contains 12 residues. Trimming pared 8 bases from V and 2 bases from J, leaving 10 bases between.

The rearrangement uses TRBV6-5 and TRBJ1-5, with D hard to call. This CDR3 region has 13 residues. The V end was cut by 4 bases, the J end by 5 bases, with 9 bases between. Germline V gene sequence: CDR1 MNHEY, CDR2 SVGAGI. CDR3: CASSFEGDQPQHF. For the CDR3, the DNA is TGTGCCAGCAGTTTTGAGGGTGATCAGCCCCAGCATTTT.

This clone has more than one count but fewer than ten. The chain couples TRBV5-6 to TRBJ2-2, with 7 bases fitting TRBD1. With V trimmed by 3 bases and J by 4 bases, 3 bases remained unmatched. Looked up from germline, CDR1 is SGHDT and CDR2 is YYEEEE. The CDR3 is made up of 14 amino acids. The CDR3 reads CASSYDRATGELFF. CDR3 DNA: TGTGCCAGCAGCTATGACAGGGCCACCGGGGAGCTGTTTTTT.

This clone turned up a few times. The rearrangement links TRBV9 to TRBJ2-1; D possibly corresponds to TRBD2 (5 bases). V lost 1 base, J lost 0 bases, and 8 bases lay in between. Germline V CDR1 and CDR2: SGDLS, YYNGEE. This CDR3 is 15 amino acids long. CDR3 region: CASSVFLASYNEQFF. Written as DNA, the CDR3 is TGTGCCAGCAGCGTATTCCTAGCCTCCTACAATGAGCAGTTCTTC.

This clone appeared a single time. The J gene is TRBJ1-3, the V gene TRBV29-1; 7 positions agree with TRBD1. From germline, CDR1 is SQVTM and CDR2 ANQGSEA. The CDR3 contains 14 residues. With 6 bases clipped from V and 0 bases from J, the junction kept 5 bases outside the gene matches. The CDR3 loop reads CSVRQGLSGNTIYF. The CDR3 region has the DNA TGCAGCGTCAGACAGGGACTCTCTGGAAACACCATATATTTT.

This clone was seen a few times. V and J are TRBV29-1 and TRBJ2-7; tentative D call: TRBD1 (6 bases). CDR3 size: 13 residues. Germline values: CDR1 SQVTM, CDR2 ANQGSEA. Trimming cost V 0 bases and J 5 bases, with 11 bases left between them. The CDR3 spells CSVEEAGAHEQYF. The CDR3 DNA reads TGCAGCGTTGAAGAGGCAGGGGCCCACGAGCAGTACTTC.

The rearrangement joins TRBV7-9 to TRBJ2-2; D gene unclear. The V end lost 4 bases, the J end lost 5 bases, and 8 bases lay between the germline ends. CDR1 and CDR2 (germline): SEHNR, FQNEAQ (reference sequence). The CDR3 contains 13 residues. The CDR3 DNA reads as TGTGCCAGCAGCTCTGAAGTTACCGGGGAGCTGTTTTTT. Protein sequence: CASSSEVTGELFF. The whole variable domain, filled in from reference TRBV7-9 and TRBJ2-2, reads DTGVSQNPRHKITKRGQNVTFRCDPISEHNRLYWYRQTLGQGPEFLTYFQNEAQLEKSRLLSDRFSAERPKGSFSTLEIQRTEQGDSAMYLCASSSEVTGELFFGEGSRLTVL.

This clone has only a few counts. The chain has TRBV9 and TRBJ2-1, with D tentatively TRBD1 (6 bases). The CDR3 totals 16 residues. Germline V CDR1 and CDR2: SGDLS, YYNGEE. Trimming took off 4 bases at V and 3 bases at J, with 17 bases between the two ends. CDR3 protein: CASSSKMGADYNEQFF. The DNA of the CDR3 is TGTGCCAGCAGCTCCAAGATGGGGGCGGACTACAATGAGCAGTTCTTC.

This CDR3 is CASSQVQGLQEVRWEQYF. The CDR3 DNA sequence: TGCGCCAGCAGCCAAGTTCAAGGCTTGCAGGAGGTTAGGTGGGAGCAGTACTTC. This chain links TRBV4-1 with TRBJ2-7; D might be TRBD2 (5 bases). The germline V gene has CDR1 MGHRA and CDR2 YSYEKL. Trimming took 1 base from V and 7 from J, leaving 26 bases between them. This CDR3 is 18 amino acids long.

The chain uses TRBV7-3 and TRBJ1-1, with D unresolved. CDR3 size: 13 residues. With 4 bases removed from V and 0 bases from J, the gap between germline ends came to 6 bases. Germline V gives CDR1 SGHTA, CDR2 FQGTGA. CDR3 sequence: CASSSRLNTEAFF. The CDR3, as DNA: TGTGCCAGCAGCTCACGACTGAACACTGAAGCTTTCTTT.

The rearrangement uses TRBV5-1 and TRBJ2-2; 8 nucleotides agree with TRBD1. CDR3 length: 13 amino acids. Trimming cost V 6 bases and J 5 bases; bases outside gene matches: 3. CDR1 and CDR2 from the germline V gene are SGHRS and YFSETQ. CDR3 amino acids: CASTRDRTGELFF. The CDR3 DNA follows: TGCGCCAGCACAAGGGACAGGACCGGGGAGCTGTTTTTT. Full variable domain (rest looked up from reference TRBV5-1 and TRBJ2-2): KAGVTQTPRYLIKTRGQQVTLSCSPISGHRSVSWYQQTPGQGLQFLFEYFSETQRNKGNFPGRFSGRQFSNSRSEMNVSTLELGDSALYLCASTRDRTGELFFGEGSRLTVL.

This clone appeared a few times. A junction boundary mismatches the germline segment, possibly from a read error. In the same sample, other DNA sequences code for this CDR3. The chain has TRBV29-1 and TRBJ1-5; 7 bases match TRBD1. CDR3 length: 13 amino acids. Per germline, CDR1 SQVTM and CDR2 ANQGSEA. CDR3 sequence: CSVEGQAGQPQHF. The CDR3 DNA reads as TGCAGCGTAGAAGGACAGGCAGGGCAGCCCCAGCATTTT.

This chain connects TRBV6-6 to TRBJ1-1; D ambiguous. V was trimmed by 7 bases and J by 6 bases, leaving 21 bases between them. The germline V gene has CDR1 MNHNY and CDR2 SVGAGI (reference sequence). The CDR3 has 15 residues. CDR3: CASTYRSRSLPEAFF. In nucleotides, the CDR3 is TGTGCCAGCACCTACCGCTCGAGATCTCTTCCTGAAGCTTTCTTT.

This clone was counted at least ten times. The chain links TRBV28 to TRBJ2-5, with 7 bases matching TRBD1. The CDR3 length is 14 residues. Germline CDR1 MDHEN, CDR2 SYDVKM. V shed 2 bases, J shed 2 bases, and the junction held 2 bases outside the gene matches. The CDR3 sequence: CASSLPRGQETQYF. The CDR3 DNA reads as TGTGCCAGCAGTTTACCCAGGGGGCAAGAGACCCAGTACTTC.

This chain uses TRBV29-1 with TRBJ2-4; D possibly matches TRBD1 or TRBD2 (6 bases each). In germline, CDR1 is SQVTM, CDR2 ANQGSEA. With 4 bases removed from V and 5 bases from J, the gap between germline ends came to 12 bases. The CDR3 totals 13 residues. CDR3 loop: CSVGLGGENIQYF. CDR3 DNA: TGCAGCGTTGGACTAGGGGGAGAAAACATTCAGTACTTC.